This T cell receptor (beta chain) was sequenced for a study of blood T cells in healthy people across ages. Whole-study context: Capture via template switching afforded approximately one barcoded beta molecule per two T cells. Study-level findings and limits: More naive CD4+ cells and higher diversity marked long-lived donors relative to aged donors.

Concerning this clonotype itself: The antigen is undetermined.

Together with a sample-barcoded 5' primer, a J-beta primer mix was included in a second PCR lasting about 6 to 12 cycles. Each cDNA molecule received a tag from a template-switch adaptor that had 12 random nucleotides. Sequencing recovered at least 2.5 million CDR3-containing paired-end reads from each sample. TCRdb analysed the 5' RACE reads with MiXCR anew, one entry per CDR3 protein. The sample holds roughly 570,000 distinct CDR3 sequences; roughly 29% are singletons and the top ten take 15% to 20%. V lost 5 bases, J lost 2 bases, and 7 bases lay in between. This CDR3 contains 14 residues. Germline-derived CDR1 and CDR2 are SNHLY and FYNNEI.

This chain connects TRBV2 to TRBJ2-6; D gene unclear. This receptor was obtained from a woman aged 70-85 years in good health. Sequencing was performed on blood. The CDR3, as DNA: TGTGCCAGCAGTCCCACAGCTGGGGCCAACGTCCTGACTTTC. It yields the protein CASSPTAGANVLTF.